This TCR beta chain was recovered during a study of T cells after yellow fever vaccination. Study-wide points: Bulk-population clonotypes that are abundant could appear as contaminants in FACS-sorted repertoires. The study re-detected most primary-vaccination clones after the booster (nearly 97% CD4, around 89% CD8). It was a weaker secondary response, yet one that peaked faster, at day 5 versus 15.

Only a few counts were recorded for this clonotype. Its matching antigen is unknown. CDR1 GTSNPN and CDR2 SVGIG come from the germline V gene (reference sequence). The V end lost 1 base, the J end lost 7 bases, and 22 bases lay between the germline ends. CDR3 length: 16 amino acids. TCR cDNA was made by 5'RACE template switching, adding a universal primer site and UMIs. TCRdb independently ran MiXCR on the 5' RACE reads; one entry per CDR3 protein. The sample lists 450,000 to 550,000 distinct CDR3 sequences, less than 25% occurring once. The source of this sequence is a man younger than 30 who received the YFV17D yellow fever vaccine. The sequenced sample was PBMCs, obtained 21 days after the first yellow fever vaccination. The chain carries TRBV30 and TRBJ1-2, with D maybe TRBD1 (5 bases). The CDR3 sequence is CAWSGRLAGLAAGYTF. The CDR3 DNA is TGTGCCTGGAGTGGGAGGTTGGCGGGGCTTGCTGCTGGCTACACCTTC.